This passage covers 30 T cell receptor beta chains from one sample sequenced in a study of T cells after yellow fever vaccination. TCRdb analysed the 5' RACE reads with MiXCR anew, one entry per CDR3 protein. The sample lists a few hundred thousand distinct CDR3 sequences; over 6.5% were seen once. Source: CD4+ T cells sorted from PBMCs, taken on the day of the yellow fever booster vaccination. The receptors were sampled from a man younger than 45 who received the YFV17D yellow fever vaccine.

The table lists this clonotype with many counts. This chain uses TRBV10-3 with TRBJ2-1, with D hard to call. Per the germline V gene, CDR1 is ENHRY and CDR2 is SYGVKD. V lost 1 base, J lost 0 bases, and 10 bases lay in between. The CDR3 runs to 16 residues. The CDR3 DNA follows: TGTGCCATCAGTGAGTGGGCGGCAAGCTCCTACAATGAGCAGTTCTTC. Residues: CAISEWAASSYNEQFF.

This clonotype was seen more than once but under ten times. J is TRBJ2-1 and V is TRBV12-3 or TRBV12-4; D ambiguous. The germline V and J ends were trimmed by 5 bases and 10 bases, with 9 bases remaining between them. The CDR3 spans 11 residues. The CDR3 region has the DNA TGTGCCAGCAGTCTCCTACTAGAGCAGTTCTTC. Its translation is CASSLLLEQFF.

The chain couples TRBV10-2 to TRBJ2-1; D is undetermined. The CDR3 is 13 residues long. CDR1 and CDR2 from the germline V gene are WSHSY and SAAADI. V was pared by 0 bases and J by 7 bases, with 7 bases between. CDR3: CASSESRANEQFF. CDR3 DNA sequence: TGCGCCAGCAGTGAGTCGAGAGCTAATGAGCAGTTCTTC.

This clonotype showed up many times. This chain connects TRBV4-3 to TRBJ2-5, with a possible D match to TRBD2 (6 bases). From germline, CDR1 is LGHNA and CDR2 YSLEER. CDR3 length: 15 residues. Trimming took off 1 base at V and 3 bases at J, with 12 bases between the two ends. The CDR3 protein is CASSQAATREETQYF. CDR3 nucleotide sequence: TGCGCCAGCAGCCAAGCTGCGACTAGAGAAGAGACCCAGTACTTC.

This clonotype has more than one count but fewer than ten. CDR3 sequence reads: CASSQAGYGYTF. DNA of the CDR3: TGTGCCAGCAGCCAAGCCGGCTATGGCTACACCTTC. V is TRBV14 and J is TRBJ1-2; D is unclear. Trimming pared 1 base from V and 4 bases from J, leaving 4 bases between. Germline V gives CDR1 SGHDN, CDR2 FVKESK. There are 12 residues in the CDR3. The whole variable domain, filled in from reference TRBV14 and TRBJ1-2, reads EAGVTQFPSHSVIEKGQTVTLRCDPISGHDNLYWYRRVMGKEIKFLLHFVKESKQDESGMPNNRFLAERTGGTYSTLKVQPAELEDSGVYFCASSQAGYGYTFGSGTRLTVV.

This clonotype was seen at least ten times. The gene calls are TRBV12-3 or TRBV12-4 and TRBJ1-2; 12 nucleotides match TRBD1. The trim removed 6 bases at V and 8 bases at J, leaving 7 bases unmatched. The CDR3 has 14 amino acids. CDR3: CASRAPGQGAGYTF. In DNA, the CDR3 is TGTGCCAGCAGAGCGCCGGGACAGGGGGCCGGCTACACCTTC.

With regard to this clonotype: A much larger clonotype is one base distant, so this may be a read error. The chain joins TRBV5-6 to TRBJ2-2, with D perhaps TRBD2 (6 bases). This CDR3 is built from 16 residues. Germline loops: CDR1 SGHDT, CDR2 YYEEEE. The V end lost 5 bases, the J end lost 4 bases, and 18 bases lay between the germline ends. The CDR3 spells CASRMGLTQSTGELFF. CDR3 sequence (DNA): TGTGCCAGCAGGATGGGACTTACTCAGAGCACCGGGGAGCTGTTTTTT.

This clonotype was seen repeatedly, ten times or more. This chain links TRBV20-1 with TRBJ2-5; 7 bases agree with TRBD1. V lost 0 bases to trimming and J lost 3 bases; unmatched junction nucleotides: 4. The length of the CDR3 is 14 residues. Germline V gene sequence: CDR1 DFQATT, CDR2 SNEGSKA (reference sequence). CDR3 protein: CSARDSRGKETQYF. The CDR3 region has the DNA TGCAGTGCTAGAGATTCCAGGGGGAAAGAGACCCAGTACTTC.

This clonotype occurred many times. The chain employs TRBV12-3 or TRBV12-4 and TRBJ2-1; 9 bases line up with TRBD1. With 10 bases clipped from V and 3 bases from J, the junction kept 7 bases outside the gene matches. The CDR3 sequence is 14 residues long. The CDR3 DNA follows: TGTGCCATCACCGGGACAGGGATCTACAATGAGCAGTTCTTC. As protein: CAITGTGIYNEQFF.

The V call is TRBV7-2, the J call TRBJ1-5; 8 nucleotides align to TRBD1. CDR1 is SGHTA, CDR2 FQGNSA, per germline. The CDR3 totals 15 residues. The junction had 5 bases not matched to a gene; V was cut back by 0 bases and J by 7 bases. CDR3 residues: CASSLAGQGYQPQHF. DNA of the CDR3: TGTGCCAGCAGCTTAGCCGGACAGGGATACCAGCCCCAGCATTTT.

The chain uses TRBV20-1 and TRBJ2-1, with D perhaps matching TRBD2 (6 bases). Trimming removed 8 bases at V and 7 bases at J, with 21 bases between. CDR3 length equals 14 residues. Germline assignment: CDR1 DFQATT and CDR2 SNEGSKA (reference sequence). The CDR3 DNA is TGCAGTACACGACCGGGACTGAGAGGGAATGAGCAGTTCTTC. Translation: CSTRPGLRGNEQFF.

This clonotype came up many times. CDR3 loop: CASSYSHNSDTGELFF. DNA of the CDR3: TGTGCCAGCAGTTACTCCCACAACTCAGACACCGGGGAGCTGTTTTTT. This chain joins TRBV6-5 and TRBJ2-2; D is ambiguous. Trimming left V 0 bases short and J 3 bases short, with 11 bases between. CDR1 and CDR2 (germline): MNHEY, SVGAGI. The CDR3 spans 16 residues.

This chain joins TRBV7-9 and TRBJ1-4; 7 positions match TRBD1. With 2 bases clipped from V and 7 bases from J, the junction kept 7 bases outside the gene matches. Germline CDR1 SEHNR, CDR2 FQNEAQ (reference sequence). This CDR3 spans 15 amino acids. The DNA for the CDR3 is TGTGCCAGCAGCTTAAGGGGGACAGCTTTTGAAAAACTGTTTTTT. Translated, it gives CASSLRGTAFEKLFF.

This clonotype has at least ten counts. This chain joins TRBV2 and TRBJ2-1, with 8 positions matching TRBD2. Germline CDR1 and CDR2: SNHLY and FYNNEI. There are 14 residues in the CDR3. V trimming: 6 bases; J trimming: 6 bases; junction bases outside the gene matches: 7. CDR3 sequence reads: CASRPREGPNEQFF. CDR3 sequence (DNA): TGTGCCAGCAGGCCCCGGGAGGGACCCAATGAGCAGTTCTTC.

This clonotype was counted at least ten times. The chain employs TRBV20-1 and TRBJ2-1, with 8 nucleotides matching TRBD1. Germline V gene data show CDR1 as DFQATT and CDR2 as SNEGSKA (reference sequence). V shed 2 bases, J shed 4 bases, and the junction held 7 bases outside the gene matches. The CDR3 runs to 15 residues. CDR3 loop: CSARTGTGIYNEQFF. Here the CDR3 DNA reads TGCAGTGCTAGAACGGGGACAGGAATTTACAATGAGCAGTTCTTC.

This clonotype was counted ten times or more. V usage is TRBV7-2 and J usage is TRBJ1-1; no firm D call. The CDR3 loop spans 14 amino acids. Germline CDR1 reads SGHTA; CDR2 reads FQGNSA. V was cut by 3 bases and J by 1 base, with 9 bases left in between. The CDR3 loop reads CASSFQVTNTEAFF. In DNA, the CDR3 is TGTGCCAGCAGCTTCCAGGTGACGAACACTGAAGCTTTCTTT.

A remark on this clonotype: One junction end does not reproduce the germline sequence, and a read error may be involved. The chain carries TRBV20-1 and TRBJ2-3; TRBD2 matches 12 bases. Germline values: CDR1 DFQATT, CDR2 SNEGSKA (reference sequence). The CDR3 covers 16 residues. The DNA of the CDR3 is TGCTGTGCTAGACCCAGGACTAGCGGGAACACAGATACGCAGTATTTT. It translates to CCARPRTSGNTDTQYF.

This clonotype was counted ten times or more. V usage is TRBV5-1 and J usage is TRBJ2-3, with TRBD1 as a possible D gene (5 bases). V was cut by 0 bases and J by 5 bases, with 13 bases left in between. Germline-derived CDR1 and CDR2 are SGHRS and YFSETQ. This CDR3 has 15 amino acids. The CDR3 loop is CASSLGPTGVDTQYF. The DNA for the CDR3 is TGCGCCAGCAGCTTGGGTCCCACAGGTGTAGATACGCAGTATTTT.

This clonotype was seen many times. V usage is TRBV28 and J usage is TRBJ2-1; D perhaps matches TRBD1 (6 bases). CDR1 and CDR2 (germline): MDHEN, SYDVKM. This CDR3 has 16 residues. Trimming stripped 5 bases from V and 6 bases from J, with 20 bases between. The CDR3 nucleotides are TGTGCCAGCAGTCTCAGGGGCAGGGGTGGTGGCAATGAGCAGTTCTTC. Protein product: CASSLRGRGGGNEQFF.

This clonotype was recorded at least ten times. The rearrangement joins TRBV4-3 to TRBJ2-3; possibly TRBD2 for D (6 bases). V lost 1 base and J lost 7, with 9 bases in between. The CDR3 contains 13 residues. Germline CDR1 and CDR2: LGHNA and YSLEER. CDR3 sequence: CASSQAGENTQYF. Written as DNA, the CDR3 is TGCGCCAGCAGCCAAGCGGGAGAAAATACGCAGTATTTT.

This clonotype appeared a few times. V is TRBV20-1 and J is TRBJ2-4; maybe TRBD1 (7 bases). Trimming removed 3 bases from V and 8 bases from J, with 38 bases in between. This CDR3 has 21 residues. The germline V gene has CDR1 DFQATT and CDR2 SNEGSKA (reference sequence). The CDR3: CSARSRGDHRTQALGEYIQYF. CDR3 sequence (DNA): TGCAGTGCTAGGTCCAGGGGGGACCACCGAACCCAAGCCTTAGGGGAGTACATTCAGTACTTC.

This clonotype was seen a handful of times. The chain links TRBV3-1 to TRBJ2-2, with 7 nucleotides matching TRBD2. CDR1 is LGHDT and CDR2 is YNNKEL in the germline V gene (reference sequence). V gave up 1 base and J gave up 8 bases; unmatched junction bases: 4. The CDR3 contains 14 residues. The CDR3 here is CASSQGAGRGELFF. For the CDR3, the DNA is TGTGCCAGCAGCCAAGGAGCGGGAAGGGGGGAGCTGTTTTTT.

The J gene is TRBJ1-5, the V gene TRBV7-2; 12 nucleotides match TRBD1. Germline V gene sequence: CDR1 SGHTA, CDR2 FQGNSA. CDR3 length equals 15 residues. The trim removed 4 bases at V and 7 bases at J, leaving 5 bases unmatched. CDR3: CASSSGTGGVQPQHF. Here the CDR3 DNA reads TGTGCCAGCAGCTCAGGGACAGGGGGCGTGCAGCCCCAGCATTTT.

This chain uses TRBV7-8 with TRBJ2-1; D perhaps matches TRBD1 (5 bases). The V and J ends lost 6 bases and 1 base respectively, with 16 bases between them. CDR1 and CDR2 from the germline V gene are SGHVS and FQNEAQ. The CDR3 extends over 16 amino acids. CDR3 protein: CASRSDRPTSYNEQFF. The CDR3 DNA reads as TGTGCCAGCAGATCTGACAGACCAACTTCCTACAATGAGCAGTTCTTC.

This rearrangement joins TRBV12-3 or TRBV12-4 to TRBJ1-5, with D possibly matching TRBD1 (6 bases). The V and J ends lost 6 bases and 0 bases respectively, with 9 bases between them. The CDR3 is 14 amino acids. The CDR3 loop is CASSRGISNQPQHF. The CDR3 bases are TGTGCCAGCAGCAGGGGAATTAGCAATCAGCCCCAGCATTTT.

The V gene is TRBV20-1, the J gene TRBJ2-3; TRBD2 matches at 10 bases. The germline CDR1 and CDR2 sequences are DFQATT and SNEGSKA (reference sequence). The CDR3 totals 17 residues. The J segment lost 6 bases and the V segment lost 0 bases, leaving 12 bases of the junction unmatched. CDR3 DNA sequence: TGCAGTGCTAGAGATCAGGCTAGCGGGAGCTTAACGGATACGCAGTATTTT. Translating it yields CSARDQASGSLTDTQYF.

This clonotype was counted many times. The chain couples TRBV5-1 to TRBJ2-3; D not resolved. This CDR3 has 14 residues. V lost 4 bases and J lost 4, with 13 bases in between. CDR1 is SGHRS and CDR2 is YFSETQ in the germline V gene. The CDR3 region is CASSRNMRPDTQYF. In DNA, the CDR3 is TGCGCCAGCAGCAGGAACATGAGACCAGATACGCAGTATTTT.

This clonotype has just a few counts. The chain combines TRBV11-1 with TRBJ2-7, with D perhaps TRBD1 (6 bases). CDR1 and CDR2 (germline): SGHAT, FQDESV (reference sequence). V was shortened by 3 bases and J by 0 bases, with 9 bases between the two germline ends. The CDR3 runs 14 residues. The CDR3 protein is CASSLGDNSYEQYF. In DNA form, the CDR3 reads TGTGCCAGCAGCTTGGGGGACAACTCCTACGAGCAGTACTTC.

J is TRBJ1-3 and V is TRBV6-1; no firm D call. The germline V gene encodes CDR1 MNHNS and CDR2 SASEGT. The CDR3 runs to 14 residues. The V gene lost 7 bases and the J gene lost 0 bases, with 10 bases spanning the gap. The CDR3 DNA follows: TGTGCCAGCAACCCGGGGAGCTCTGGAAACACCATATATTTT. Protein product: CASNPGSSGNTIYF.

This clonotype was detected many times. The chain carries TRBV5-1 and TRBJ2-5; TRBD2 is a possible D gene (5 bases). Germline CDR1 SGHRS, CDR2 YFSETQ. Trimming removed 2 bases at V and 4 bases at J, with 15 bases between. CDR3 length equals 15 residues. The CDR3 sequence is CASSFTSYGGETQYF. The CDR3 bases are TGCGCCAGCAGCTTTACTAGTTACGGAGGAGAGACCCAGTACTTC.